Below are 16 T cell receptor beta chains sequenced from a single sample in a study of T cells in Graves' hyperthyroidism and ophthalmopathy. RNA transcripts provided the source from which TCR beta CDR3 regions were amplified. The HTBI primer set drove a first-round RT-PCR of the TCR CDR3. TCRdb analysed the multiplex PCR reads with MiXCR anew, one entry per CDR3 protein. Here the sample spans about 710,000 distinct CDR3 sequences, 16% being singletons. Sequencing used blood. The source is a man younger than 35 with Graves' hyperthyroidism.

This clonotype was observed many times. This chain links TRBV28 with TRBJ2-3; 7 bases line up with TRBD2. Germline loops: CDR1 MDHEN, CDR2 SYDVKM. The CDR3 consists of 14 residues. The V gene end was trimmed by 2 bases and the J gene end by 5 bases; junction bases not matched to a gene: 4. The CDR3 region has the DNA TGTGCCAGCAGTTTAGGGAGGGCTGGAGATACGCAGTATTTT. Translating it yields CASSLGRAGDTQYF.

In its sample, this clonotype was seen many times. The genes are TRBV27 and TRBJ1-1, with D perhaps TRBD1 (6 bases). Germline values: CDR1 MNHEY, CDR2 SMNVEV (reference sequence). This CDR3 region has 13 residues. The ends were cut back, 5 bases at V and 11 bases at J, with 18 bases in the middle. DNA of the CDR3: TGTGCCAGCAGTCTCGGGGGGGCGCCGGGCGCTTTCTTT. Its translation is CASSLGGAPGAFF.

This clonotype has ten or more counts. The chain uses TRBV28 and TRBJ1-1; 9 bases are shared with TRBD1. The V gene's germline CDR1 is MDHEN and CDR2 SYDVKM. Unmatched junction bases numbered 9, after V lost 10 bases and J lost 6 bases. The CDR3 has 13 residues. Here the CDR3 DNA reads TGTGCCACCGATACAGGGGGCAAGGCTGAAGCTTTCTTT. Amino acid sequence: CATDTGGKAEAFF.

The chain has TRBV5-4 and TRBJ2-3; tentative D call: TRBD2 (6 bases). CDR1 SGHNT and CDR2 YYREEE come from the germline V gene (reference sequence). Between the trimmed V and J ends, which lost 1 base and 2 bases, there was a span of 11 bases. CDR3 size: 15 residues. The CDR3 coding sequence is TGTGCCAGCAGCTTGACTAGCACAACCACAGATACGCAGTATTTT. It yields the protein CASSLTSTTTDTQYF.

The CDR3 reads CASSRLAEVKNIQYF. In DNA, the CDR3 is TGTGCCAGCAGCAGACTAGCGGAAGTTAAAAACATTCAGTACTTC. J is TRBJ2-4 and V is TRBV11-3; 9 positions agree with TRBD2. The CDR3 loop spans 15 amino acids. Germline-derived CDR1 and CDR2 are SGHNT and YENEEA. The V and J ends lost 5 bases and 4 bases, in that order; junction bases with no gene match: 6.

Ten or more counts support this clonotype. One junction end disagrees with the germline gene, perhaps due to a read error. This chain uses TRBV5-1 with TRBJ1-3, with no clear D. The CDR3 is 12 residues long. Germline CDR1 reads SGHRS; CDR2 reads YFSETQ. The CDR3 DNA sequence: TGTGCCAGCAGCTTAGAGGGAAACACCATATATTTT. Translation gives CASSLEGNTIYF.

The V gene is TRBV30, the J gene TRBJ2-3, with 7 bases matching TRBD2. The CDR3 runs to 15 residues. Germline V lookup: CDR1 GTSNPN, CDR2 SVGIG (reference sequence). With V trimmed by 3 bases and J by 5 bases, 11 bases remained unmatched. Here the CDR3 reads CAWSSGGSIRDTQYF. CDR3 nucleotide sequence: TGTGCCTGGAGCTCCGGCGGGAGCATTAGAGATACGCAGTATTTT.

The chain is built from TRBV7-3 and TRBJ2-1; 14 bases agree with TRBD2. V was clipped by 1 base and J by 6 bases; unmatched bases: 5. The CDR3 has 17 amino acids. The germline CDR1 and CDR2 sequences are SGHTA and FQGTGA. Written as DNA, the CDR3 is TGTGCCAGCAGCTTAAGGACTAGCGGGAGGTTACTCAATGAGCAGTTCTTC. This encodes CASSLRTSGRLLNEQFF.

This clonotype was recorded a few times. V and J are TRBV20-1 and TRBJ1-4; weak D call: TRBD1 (6 bases). V was pared by 5 bases and J by 6 bases, with 13 bases between. The CDR3 runs 13 residues. Germline values: CDR1 DFQATT, CDR2 SNEGSKA (reference sequence). The CDR3 reads CSAPFGGDEKLFF. In DNA, the CDR3 is TGCAGTGCTCCCTTCGGGGGCGATGAAAAACTGTTTTTT.

A few counts support this clonotype. The CDR3 region has the DNA TGTGCCAGCAGAGTTCAGACCGGGGAGCTGTTTTTT. Translation: CASRVQTGELFF. The chain joins TRBV6-1 to TRBJ2-2; unclear D gene. This CDR3 is 12 amino acids long. Per germline, CDR1 MNHNS and CDR2 SASEGT. Between the trimmed V and J ends, which lost 6 bases and 5 bases, there was a span of 7 bases.

This clonotype showed up many times. The chain recombines TRBV7-2 with TRBJ2-3; TRBD1 aligns across 10 bases. The V gene end was trimmed by 4 bases and the J gene end by 2 bases; junction bases not matched to a gene: 3. Germline CDR1 is SGHTA and CDR2 is FQGNSA. The length of the CDR3 is 15 residues. The DNA for the CDR3 is TGTGCCAGCAGCTCGACAGGGGGCAACACAGATACGCAGTATTTT. Encoded protein: CASSSTGGNTDTQYF.

The chain is built from TRBV11-2 and TRBJ2-2; the D call may be TRBD1 or TRBD2 (5 bases each). The V gene lost 5 bases and the J gene lost 5 bases, with 15 bases spanning the gap. The CDR3 length is 15 residues. Germline V gives CDR1 SGHAT, CDR2 FQNNGV. The CDR3 loop reads CASSLAPGSTGELFF. CDR3 sequence (DNA): TGTGCCAGCAGCCTCGCCCCAGGGAGTACCGGGGAGCTGTTTTTT.

The table lists this clonotype with many counts. The chain links TRBV28 to TRBJ1-2, with D uncertain. Germline V gives CDR1 MDHEN, CDR2 SYDVKM. The V and J ends lost 7 bases and 4 bases respectively, with 13 bases between them. This CDR3 is 13 amino acids long. Written as DNA, the CDR3 is TGTGCCAGCACCCCCTCTGGCATCTATGGCTACACCTTC. Protein sequence: CASTPSGIYGYTF.

This clonotype was observed at least ten times. The rearrangement uses TRBV11-3 and TRBJ2-1; no reliable D call. The CDR3 runs 11 residues. In germline, CDR1 is SGHNT, CDR2 YENEEA. The germline V and J ends were trimmed by 5 bases and 5 bases, with 4 bases remaining between them. DNA of the CDR3: TGTGCCAGCAGCATCAACAATGAGCAGTTCTTC. This codes for CASSINNEQFF.

The sample holds many counts of this clonotype. The genes are TRBV12-3 or TRBV12-4 and TRBJ2-3; D is perhaps TRBD1 or TRBD2 (5 bases each). The CDR3 spans 17 residues. V lost 6 bases and J lost 0, with 19 bases in between. The CDR3 bases are TGTGCCAGCAGACCCACTAGGGACCTACCTAGCACAGATACGCAGTATTTT. Encoded protein: CASRPTRDLPSTDTQYF.

The gene calls are TRBV7-8 and TRBJ2-3; D remains unclear. This CDR3 region has 15 residues. The V and J ends lost 4 bases and 0 bases respectively, with 11 bases between them. Germline lookup yields CDR1 SGHVS and CDR2 FQNEAQ. The CDR3 spells CASSSYLTSTDTQYF. In DNA form, the CDR3 reads TGTGCCAGCAGCTCCTACCTGACTAGCACAGATACGCAGTATTTT.